These 20 T cell receptor beta chains originate from one sample sequenced in a study of T cell responses to AZD1222 COVID-19 vaccine. Repertoires were generated with immunoSEQ multiplex PCR, while TCRdb's copy carries only in-frame clones and drops some. The sample lists over 150,000 clones, 75% to 90% occurring once. Sequenced here: peripheral blood, sampled on day 0 of AZD1222 vaccination. The receptors shown here come from an adult in good health.

The V and J genes are TRBV2 and TRBJ1-2; D not resolved. V dropped 3 bases and J dropped 4 bases, with 15 bases sitting between them. Germline assignment: CDR1 SNHLY and CDR2 FYNNEI. The length of the CDR3 is 15 residues. The CDR3 is CASSETRSSSYGYTF. CDR3 sequence (DNA): TGTGCCAGCAGTGAGACACGGTCCTCCTCCTATGGCTACACCTTC.

The CDR3 DNA follows: TGCGCCAGCAGCTTGGATGGGGCCGCGATCTACGAGCAGTACTTC. The encoded protein is CASSLDGAAIYEQYF. The chain employs TRBV5-1 and TRBJ2-7; a possible D gene is TRBD1 (5 bases). The CDR3 is 15 residues long. Trimming shortened V by 0 bases and J by 3 bases, and 13 bases separated the two germline ends. CDR1 is SGHRS, CDR2 YFSETQ, per germline.

The rearrangement uses TRBV5-4 and TRBJ2-1; 7 positions match TRBD2. V was clipped by 2 bases and J by 4 bases; unmatched bases: 6. Germline V CDR1 and CDR2: SGHNT, YYREEE (reference sequence). This CDR3 is 15 amino acids long. The CDR3 region is CASSFRGRVYNEQFF. The CDR3 DNA follows: TGTGCCAGCAGCTTCAGAGGGAGGGTGTACAATGAGCAGTTCTTC.

The chain links TRBV27 to TRBJ2-7, with D maybe TRBD2 (6 bases). Deletions cut 1 base from V and 3 bases from J, with 10 bases between. Germline loops: CDR1 MNHEY, CDR2 SMNVEV (reference sequence). CDR3 length: 14 residues. CDR3 loop: CASSLWAGIYEQYF. CDR3 nucleotides: TGTGCCAGCAGTTTATGGGCGGGAATCTACGAGCAGTACTTC.

The V call is TRBV5-1, the J call TRBJ1-1; TRBD1 agrees at 7 bases. V gave up 7 bases and J gave up 0 bases; unmatched junction bases: 6. The germline CDR1 and CDR2 sequences are SGHRS and YFSETQ. The CDR3 extends over 14 amino acids. The DNA of the CDR3 is TGCGCCAGCCGACAGGGCACTATGAACACTGAAGCTTTCTTT. Its protein is CASRQGTMNTEAFF.

V gene TRBV18 combines with J gene TRBJ1-5, with a weak D call TRBD1 (5 bases). Trimming pared 2 bases from V and 1 base from J, leaving 9 bases between. The CDR3 has 15 residues. From germline, CDR1 is KGHSH and CDR2 LQKENI. The CDR3: CASSPGRVSNQPQHF. The CDR3 nucleotides read TGTGCCAGCTCACCAGGCAGGGTGAGCAATCAGCCCCAGCATTTT. The full variable domain, rest sourced from reference TRBV18 and TRBJ1-5, is NAGVMQNPRHLVRRRGQEARLRCSPMKGHSHVYWYRQLPEEGLKFMVYLQKENIIDESGMPKERFSAEFPKEGPSILRIQQVVRGDSAAYFCASSPGRVSNQPQHFGDGTRLSIL.

The chain joins TRBV6-1 to TRBJ2-7; possible D gene TRBD1, 6 bases. Trimming shortened V by 3 bases and J by 4 bases, and 16 bases separated the two germline ends. The CDR3 spans 15 residues. From germline, CDR1 is MNHNS and CDR2 SASEGT. CDR3 DNA: TGTGCCAGCAGTGAGACCAGGGGTGCCCCTTACGAGCAGTACTTC. It yields the protein CASSETRGAPYEQYF.

The sample holds one count of this clone. The chain links TRBV6-1 to TRBJ1-2, with TRBD1 as a possible D gene (6 bases). CDR1 and CDR2 (germline): MNHNS, SASEGT. V was pared by 3 bases and J by 4 bases, with 12 bases between. The CDR3 covers 14 residues. CDR3 amino acids: CASSDTDSFYGYTF. CDR3 DNA sequence: TGTGCCAGCAGTGACACGGACAGCTTCTATGGCTACACCTTC.

The chain recombines TRBV6-5 with TRBJ2-1, with 9 bases matching TRBD2. The CDR3 is made up of 16 amino acids. Losses at the gene ends were 2 bases for V and 4 bases for J; bases not matched to a gene: 6. Per germline, CDR1 MNHEY and CDR2 SVGAGI. CDR3 bases: TGTGCCAGCAGTTACCCCCCTAGCGGGGATTACAATGAGCAGTTCTTC. Translation gives CASSYPPSGDYNEQFF.

This clone was counted between two and nine times. CDR3 nucleotide sequence: TGTGCCAGCAGCTTATCTTCAGGGGTAGCCTACGAGCAGTACTTC. Amino acid sequence: CASSLSSGVAYEQYF. The chain uses TRBV11-1 and TRBJ2-7, with D possibly being TRBD1 (6 bases). Germline CDR1 and CDR2: SGHAT and FQDESV (reference sequence). The V and J ends lost 2 bases and 2 bases respectively, with 13 bases between them. This CDR3 contains 15 residues.

The chain couples TRBV5-1 to TRBJ2-5; D gene ambiguous. V lost 0 bases and J lost 3, with 6 bases in between. The germline V gene encodes CDR1 SGHRS and CDR2 YFSETQ. CDR3 length: 13 residues. CDR3 in amino acids: CASSLVLKETQYF. The CDR3, as DNA: TGCGCCAGCAGCTTGGTACTTAAAGAGACCCAGTACTTC.

The genes are TRBV5-1 and TRBJ2-7, with 7 bases matching TRBD2. Germline values: CDR1 SGHRS, CDR2 YFSETQ. J was trimmed by 7 bases and V by 0 bases; bases with no gene match: 13. The CDR3 has 16 amino acids. The DNA for the CDR3 is TGCGCCAGCAGCTTGGCCTTCCGGGCGGGAGTGGAAGAGCAGTACTTC. Translating gives CASSLAFRAGVEEQYF. The complete variable domain, with remaining parts taken from reference TRBV5-1 and TRBJ2-7, reads KAGVTQTPRYLIKTRGQQVTLSCSPISGHRSVSWYQQTPGQGLQFLFEYFSETQRNKGNFPGRFSGRQFSNSRSEMNVSTLELGDSALYLCASSLAFRAGVEEQYFGPGTRLTVT.

The chain links TRBV5-1 to TRBJ2-1, with a possible D match to TRBD1 (5 bases). The CDR3 is 15 residues long. Germline lookup yields CDR1 SGHRS and CDR2 YFSETQ. Trimming shortened V by 0 bases and J by 2 bases, and 9 bases separated the two germline ends. The CDR3 reads CASSLGQIAYNEQFF. The DNA for the CDR3 is TGCGCCAGCAGCTTGGGACAGATAGCCTACAATGAGCAGTTCTTC.

As for this clone: This same CDR3 is encoded by further DNA sequences in the sample. The rearrangement links TRBV30 to TRBJ2-7; weak D call: TRBD1 (5 bases). The CDR3 loop spans 12 amino acids. Between the trimmed V and J ends, which lost 5 bases and 0 bases, there was a span of 8 bases. Germline V gives CDR1 GTSNPN, CDR2 SVGIG (reference sequence). CDR3: CAWDRGSYEQYF. The DNA of the CDR3 is TGTGCCTGGGATAGGGGCTCCTACGAGCAGTACTTC.

The J gene is TRBJ2-7, the V gene TRBV20-1; the D is unclear. The CDR3 runs to 11 residues. V lost 6 bases and J 3 bases, leaving 9 bases between the germline ends. The germline CDR1 and CDR2 sequences are DFQATT and SNEGSKA (reference sequence). The CDR3 DNA reads TGCAGTGCCGATCCTCTCTACGAGCAGTACTTC. Its protein product is CSADPLYEQYF.

The J gene is TRBJ2-7, the V gene TRBV29-1; the D is unclear. This CDR3 has 12 amino acids. Trimming removed 7 bases at V and 0 bases at J, with 10 bases between. CDR1 SQVTM and CDR2 ANQGSEA come from the germline V gene. The CDR3, as DNA: TGCAGCGCCGTCTCTAACTCCTACGAGCAGTACTTC. Encoded protein: CSAVSNSYEQYF.

This clone was observed a handful of times. V is TRBV28 and J is TRBJ1-6; unclear D gene. The CDR3 contains 13 residues. The ends were cut back, 6 bases at V and 13 bases at J, with 16 bases in the middle. Germline values: CDR1 MDHEN, CDR2 SYDVKM. CDR3 sequence reads: CASSPVQALPLHF. The CDR3 nucleotides read TGTGCCAGCAGCCCCGTTCAGGCCCTGCCCCTCCACTTT.

The table lists this clone with a count of one. As DNA, the CDR3 is TGTGCCAGTAGTGAAGACACGGACAGGGGGCGCAAGGGCTACACCTTC. It is translated as CASSEDTDRGRKGYTF. V and J are TRBV19 and TRBJ1-2, with TRBD1 identical over 11 bases. Unmatched junction bases numbered 13, after V lost 5 bases and J lost 8 bases. Germline V gene lookup returns CDR1 LNHDA and CDR2 SQIVND (reference sequence). The CDR3 extends over 16 amino acids.

The chain combines TRBV3-1 (or the pseudogene TRBV3-2) with TRBJ2-7, with D uncertain. The V gene lost 2 bases and the J gene lost 6 bases, with 14 bases spanning the gap. Germline V CDR1 and CDR2: LGHDT, YNNKEL (reference sequence). There are 14 residues in the CDR3. CDR3 sequence (DNA): TGTGCCAGCAGCCAATACAGTATGATTGGCGAGCAGTACTTC. Translated, it gives CASSQYSMIGEQYF.

The gene calls are TRBV11-2 and TRBJ2-3; 8 bases align to TRBD2. Germline V gene data show CDR1 as SGHAT and CDR2 as FQNNGV. This CDR3 region has 16 residues. J gave up 3 bases and V 5 bases, and 10 bases lay outside the gene matches. The CDR3: CASSRSSGRVTDTQYF. The DNA of the CDR3 is TGTGCCAGCAGCCGATCGAGCGGGAGAGTAACAGATACGCAGTATTTT. Full variable domain (rest looked up from reference TRBV11-2 and TRBJ2-3): EAGVAQSPRYKIIEKRQSVAFWCNPISGHATLYWYQQILGQGPKLLIQFQNNGVVDDSQLPKDRFSAERLKGVDSTLKIQPAKLEDSAVYLCASSRSSGRVTDTQYFGPGTRLTVL.